The 24 T cell receptor beta chains below come from one sample, sequenced in a study of monozygotic twins with inflammatory bowel disease (dated by TCRdb to the late 2010s). The library was made by 5' RACE. The sequencer listed for this sample is Illumina HiSeq 2500. Each entry corresponds to one CDR3 protein sequence from reads that TCRdb reprocessed, and DNA is not given. The data table for this sample lists 300,000 to 400,000 distinct CDR3 sequences. Of the sample, 2.5% to 3% is held by the ten largest clones. Sequences were obtained from blood. The source of these receptors is a human donor with ulcerative colitis or Crohn's disease, or a healthy co-twin of an affected twin (not recorded which).

The CDR3 protein is CASSFVRTGLDYGYTF. The chain combines TRBV5-6 with TRBJ1-2; lacking DNA, the TRBD1 call made by TCRdb goes unchecked. The germline CDR1 and CDR2 sequences are SGHDT and YYEEEE. The CDR3 runs to 16 residues. The full variable domain, rest sourced from reference TRBV5-6 and TRBJ1-2, is DAGVTQSPTHLIKTRGQQVTLRCSPKSGHDTVSWYQQALGQGPQFIFQYYEEEERQRGNFPDRFSGHQFPNYSSELNVNALLLGDSALYLCASSFVRTGLDYGYTFGSGTRLTVV.

The chain is built from TRBV20-1 and TRBJ1-5; the D gene TCRdb calls, TRBD1, cannot be checked with no DNA. The CDR3 is 17 amino acids. The germline V gene has CDR1 DFQATT and CDR2 SNEGSKA (reference sequence). The chain's CDR3 is CSAHGQDAYYSNQPQHF.

This chain joins TRBV20-1 and TRBJ1-1; TCRdb designates TRBD1, a call that cannot be tested without DNA. Germline V gene lookup returns CDR1 DFQATT and CDR2 SNEGSKA (reference sequence). The CDR3 totals 15 residues. The CDR3 loop is CSARPSRGLNTEAFF.

The chain employs TRBV6-5 and TRBJ2-1; TCRdb picks TRBD2, but there is no DNA to check that call. The germline gives CDR1 MNHEY, CDR2 SVGAGI. This CDR3 contains 12 residues. This chain's CDR3 is CASSSRGNEQFF.

The chain is built from TRBV2 and TRBJ1-6; lacking DNA, the TRBD1 call made by TCRdb goes unchecked. Germline loops: CDR1 SNHLY, CDR2 FYNNEI. This CDR3 region has 15 residues. This CDR3 is CASREGQVGPSPLHF.

The V and J genes are TRBV28 and TRBJ1-2. The germline V gene encodes CDR1 MDHEN and CDR2 SYDVKM. The CDR3 contains 15 residues. The CDR3 protein is CASSLTPRGTYGYTF.

V gene TRBV12-3 or TRBV12-4 combines with J gene TRBJ2-1; TCRdb's D call, TRBD2, is unchecked because there is no DNA. This CDR3 comprises 15 residues. CDR3 protein: CASSLRLAKGNEQFF.

J is TRBJ2-7 and V is TRBV5-1. The germline gives CDR1 SGHRS, CDR2 YFSETQ. The CDR3 spans 13 residues. CDR3 sequence: CASSLAGAHEQYF.

The V gene is TRBV9, the J gene TRBJ2-1. This CDR3 is built from 13 residues. CDR1 and CDR2 from the germline V gene are SGDLS and YYNGEE. CDR3: CASSVDRDNEQFF.

J is TRBJ1-4 and V is TRBV12-3 or TRBV12-4; TCRdb gives TRBD1 as the D gene, but with no DNA this cannot be confirmed. CDR3 size: 13 residues. CDR3 residues: CASSLNPEQTLFF.

The chain combines TRBV20-1 with TRBJ1-5; TCRdb proposes TRBD1, but this gene call is untestable without DNA. CDR3 length equals 17 residues. Germline CDR1 and CDR2: DFQATT and SNEGSKA (reference sequence). CDR3 amino acids: CSARGGTGRYSNQPQHF.

This rearrangement joins TRBV1 to TRBJ2-7; TCRdb's D call of TRBD2 is untestable without DNA. TRBV1 represents a pseudogene. The CDR3 is made up of 15 amino acids. CDR3 sequence: CTSSQGSGETYEQYF.

V gene TRBV14 combines with J gene TRBJ1-1; TCRdb indicates TRBD1, and absent DNA this call remains unverified. The CDR3 contains 20 residues. Germline CDR1 reads SGHDN; CDR2 reads FVKESK. The CDR3 reads CASSQDMSGQGESMATEAFF.

The chain uses TRBV4-2 and TRBJ2-5; TCRdb selects TRBD2, and the lack of DNA leaves this call unchecked. The CDR3 sequence is 14 residues long. Germline CDR1 is LGHNA and CDR2 is YNFKEQ. This chain's CDR3 is CASSGLAGQETQYF.

This sequence joins TRBV11-2 and TRBJ2-5. CDR1 and CDR2 from the germline V gene are SGHAT and FQNNGV. The length of the CDR3 is 13 residues. The CDR3 sequence: CASSLPIPETQYF.

The chain carries TRBV30 and TRBJ2-7; there is no DNA to check the TCRdb D call of TRBD1. CDR3 length: 14 amino acids. Germline loops: CDR1 GTSNPN, CDR2 SVGIG (reference sequence). The chain's CDR3 is CAWATGTGSYEQYF. Supplemented by reference TRBV30 and TRBJ2-7, the full variable domain reads SQTIHQWPATLVQPVGSPLSLECTVEGTSNPNLYWYRQAAGRGLQLLFYSVGIGQISSEVPQNLSASRPQDRQFILSSKKLLLSDSGFYLCAWATGTGSYEQYFGPGTRLTVT.

CDR3: CASSPPSDTQYF. The V gene is TRBV4-2, the J gene TRBJ2-3; TCRdb outputs TRBD1, but without DNA this stays unchecked. CDR3 size: 12 residues. CDR1 is LGHNA and CDR2 is YNFKEQ in the germline V gene.

V and J are TRBV12-3 or TRBV12-4 and TRBJ1-6. This CDR3 contains 15 residues. The CDR3 reads CASSSEGWSGSPLHF.

This rearrangement joins TRBV7-2 to TRBJ1-1; without DNA, the TCRdb call of TRBD1 cannot be checked. The length of the CDR3 is 14 residues. From germline, CDR1 is SGHTA and CDR2 FQGNSA. CDR3 residues: CASSSPLMNTEAFF.

The rearrangement joins TRBV6-5 to TRBJ1-1. The CDR3 has 13 residues. The germline gives CDR1 MNHEY, CDR2 SVGAGI. The CDR3 sequence is CASSQNPNTEAFF.

The genes are TRBV6-2 or TRBV6-3 and TRBJ2-7; TCRdb lists TRBD1, though no DNA is available to test this call. The CDR3 length is 16 residues. Germline assignment: CDR1 MNHEY and CDR2 SVGEGT. The CDR3 region is CASTPYGQGGTYEQYF.

The chain recombines TRBV20-1 with TRBJ2-1; TCRdb outputs TRBD2, but without DNA this stays unchecked. The germline CDR1 and CDR2 sequences are DFQATT and SNEGSKA (reference sequence). The CDR3 runs 14 residues. CDR3 protein: CSAITAGGPDEQFF.

The CDR3 protein is CASSQGRFYNSPLHF. The chain links TRBV4-3 to TRBJ1-6. Per germline, CDR1 LGHNA and CDR2 YSLEER. The CDR3 is 15 residues long.

V is TRBV4-2 and J is TRBJ2-2; TCRdb names TRBD2, which stays unverified in the absence of DNA. Germline values: CDR1 LGHNA, CDR2 YNFKEQ. The CDR3 is 16 residues long. The CDR3 region is CASSHVLRTWGGELFF.